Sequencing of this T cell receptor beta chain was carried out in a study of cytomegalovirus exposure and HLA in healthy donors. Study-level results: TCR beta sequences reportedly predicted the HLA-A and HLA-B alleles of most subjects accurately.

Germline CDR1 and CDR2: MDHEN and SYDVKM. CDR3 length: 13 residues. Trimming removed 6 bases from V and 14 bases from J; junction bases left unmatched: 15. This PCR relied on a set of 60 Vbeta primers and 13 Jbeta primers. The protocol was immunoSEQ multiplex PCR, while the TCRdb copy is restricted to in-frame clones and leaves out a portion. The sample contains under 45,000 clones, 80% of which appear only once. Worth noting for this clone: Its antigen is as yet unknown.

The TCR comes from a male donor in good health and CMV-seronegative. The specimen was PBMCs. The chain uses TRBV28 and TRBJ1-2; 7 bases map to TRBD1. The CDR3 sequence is CASSLNMGQTRTF. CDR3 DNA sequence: TGTGCCAGCAGCCTAAATATGGGACAGACCAGGACCTTC.